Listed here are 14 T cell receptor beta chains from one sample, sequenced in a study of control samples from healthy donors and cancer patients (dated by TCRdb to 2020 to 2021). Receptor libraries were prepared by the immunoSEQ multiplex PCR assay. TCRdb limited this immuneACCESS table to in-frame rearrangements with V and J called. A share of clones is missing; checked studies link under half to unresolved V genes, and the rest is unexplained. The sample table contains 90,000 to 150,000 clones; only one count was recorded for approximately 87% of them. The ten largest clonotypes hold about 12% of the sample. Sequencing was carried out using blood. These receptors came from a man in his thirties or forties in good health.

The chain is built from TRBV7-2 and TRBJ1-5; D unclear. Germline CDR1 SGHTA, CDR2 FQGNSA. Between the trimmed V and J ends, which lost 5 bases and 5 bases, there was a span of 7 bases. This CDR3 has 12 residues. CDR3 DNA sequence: TGTGCCAGCAGCGTAAGGGATCAGCCCCAGCATTTT. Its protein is CASSVRDQPQHF.

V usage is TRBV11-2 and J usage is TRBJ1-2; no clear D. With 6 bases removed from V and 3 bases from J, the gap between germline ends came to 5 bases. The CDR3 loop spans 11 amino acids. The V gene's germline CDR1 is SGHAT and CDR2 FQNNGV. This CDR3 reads CASRSDYGYTF. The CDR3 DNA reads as TGTGCCAGCAGATCAGACTATGGCTACACCTTC.

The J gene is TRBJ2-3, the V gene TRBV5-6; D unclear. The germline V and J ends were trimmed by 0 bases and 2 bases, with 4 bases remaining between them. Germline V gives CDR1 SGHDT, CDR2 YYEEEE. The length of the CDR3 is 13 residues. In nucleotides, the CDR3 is TGTGCCAGCAGCTTGGGTTCCACAGATACGCAGTATTTT. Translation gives CASSLGSTDTQYF.

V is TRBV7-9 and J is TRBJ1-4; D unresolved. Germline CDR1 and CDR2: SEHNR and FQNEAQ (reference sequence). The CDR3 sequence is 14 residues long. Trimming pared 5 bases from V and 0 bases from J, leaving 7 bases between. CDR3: CASSRGATNEKLFF. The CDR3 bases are TGTGCCAGCAGCCGGGGTGCAACTAATGAAAAACTGTTTTTT.

DNA for the CDR3: TGTGCCAGCAGCTTAAGGGGCCTAGCGGGGGGACCCTACAATGAGCAGTTCTTC. It codes for CASSLRGLAGGPYNEQFF. This sequence joins TRBV7-3 and TRBJ2-1, with TRBD2 matching 11 bases. There are 18 residues in the CDR3. With 1 base clipped from V and 2 bases from J, the junction kept 7 bases outside the gene matches. CDR1 is SGHTA and CDR2 is FQGTGA in the germline V gene.

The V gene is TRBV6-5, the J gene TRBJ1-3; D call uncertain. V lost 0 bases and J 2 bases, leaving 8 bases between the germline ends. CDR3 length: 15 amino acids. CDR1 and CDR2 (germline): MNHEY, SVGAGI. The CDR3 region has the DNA TGTGCCAGCAGTTACTCCCCGAGGCCTGGAAACACCATATATTTT. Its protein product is CASSYSPRPGNTIYF.

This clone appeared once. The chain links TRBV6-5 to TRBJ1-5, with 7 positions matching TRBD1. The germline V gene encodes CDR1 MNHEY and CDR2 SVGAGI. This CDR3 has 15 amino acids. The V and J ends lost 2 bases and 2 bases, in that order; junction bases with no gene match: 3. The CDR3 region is CASSYQQGGNQPQHF. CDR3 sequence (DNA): TGTGCCAGCAGTTACCAGCAGGGGGGCAATCAGCCCCAGCATTTT.

In DNA, the CDR3 is TGTGCCAGTAGTTCAGCGGGGGGAGGGCAAGAGACCCAGTACTTC. Protein product: CASSSAGGGQETQYF. This sequence joins TRBV19 and TRBJ2-5, with 9 nucleotides matching TRBD2. V lost 5 bases, J lost 2 bases, and 6 bases stayed unmatched. CDR3 length: 15 amino acids. Germline values: CDR1 LNHDA, CDR2 SQIVND (reference sequence). The whole variable domain, filled in from reference TRBV19 and TRBJ2-5, reads DGGITQSPKYLFRKEGQNVTLSCEQNLNHDAMYWYRQDPGQGLRLIYYSQIVNDFQKGDIAEGYSVSREKKESFPLTVTSAQKNPTAFYLCASSSAGGGQETQYFGPGTRLLVL.

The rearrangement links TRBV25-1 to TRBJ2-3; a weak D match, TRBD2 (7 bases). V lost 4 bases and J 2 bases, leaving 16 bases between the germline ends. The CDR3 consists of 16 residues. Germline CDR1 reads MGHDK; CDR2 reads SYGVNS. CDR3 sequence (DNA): TGTGCCAGCAGTGCTCAAGGGGGGGGCACCACAGATACGCAGTATTTT. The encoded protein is CASSAQGGGTTDTQYF.

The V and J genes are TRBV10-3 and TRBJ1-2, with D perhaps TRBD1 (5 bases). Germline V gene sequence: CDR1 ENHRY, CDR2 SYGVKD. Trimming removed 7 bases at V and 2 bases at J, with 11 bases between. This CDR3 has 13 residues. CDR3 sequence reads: CAITLQANYGYTF. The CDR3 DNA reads TGTGCCATCACTCTACAGGCGAACTATGGCTACACCTTC.

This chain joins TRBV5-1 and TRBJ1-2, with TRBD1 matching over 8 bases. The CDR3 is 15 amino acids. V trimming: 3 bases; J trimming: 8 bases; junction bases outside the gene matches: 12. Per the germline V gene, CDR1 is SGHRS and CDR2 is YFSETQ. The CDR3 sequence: CASSSIGQGLGGYTF. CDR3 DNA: TGCGCCAGCAGCTCAATCGGACAGGGCCTAGGCGGCTACACCTTC.

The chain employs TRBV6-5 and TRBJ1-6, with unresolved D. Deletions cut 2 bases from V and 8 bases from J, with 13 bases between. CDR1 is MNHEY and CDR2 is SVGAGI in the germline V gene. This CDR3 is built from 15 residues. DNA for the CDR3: TGTGCCAGCAGTTACAGAGGGAATCTTTATTCACCCCTCCACTTT. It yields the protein CASSYRGNLYSPLHF.

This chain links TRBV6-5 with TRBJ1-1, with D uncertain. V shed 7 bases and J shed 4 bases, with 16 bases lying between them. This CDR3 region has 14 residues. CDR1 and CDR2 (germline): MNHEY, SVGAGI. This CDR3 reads CASTQGLEGTEAFF. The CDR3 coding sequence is TGTGCCAGCACCCAAGGCCTCGAGGGCACTGAAGCTTTCTTT.

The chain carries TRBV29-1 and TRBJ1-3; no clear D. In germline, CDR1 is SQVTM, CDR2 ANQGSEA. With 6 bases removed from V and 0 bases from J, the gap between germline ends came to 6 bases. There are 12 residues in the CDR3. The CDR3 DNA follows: TGCAGCGTAGGAGGCTCTGGAAACACCATATATTTT. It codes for CSVGGSGNTIYF.